This T cell receptor (beta chain) originates from a study of CD8+CD57+ T cells in acquired aplastic anemia. Regarding the study as a whole: Around 27 sequences, all CD8+ CDR3, were shared between patients and controls.

Comments on this clonotype: Its specificity is not known.

The germline gives CDR1 SGDLS, CDR2 YYNGEE. The CDR3 extends over 14 amino acids. Trimming took 3 bases from V and 6 from J; bases not matched to a gene: 6. An expansion of CD8+CD57+ cells by flow cytometry had been shown in patients chosen for sequencing. Each patient gave a blood sample that was collected before any therapy had been received. Genomic DNA acted as the template from which TCR beta VDJ combination and CDR3 sequence profiling were carried out. TCRdb analysed the reads with MiXCR anew, one entry per CDR3 protein. Of about 240,000 distinct CDR3 sequences listed, around 46% are singletons.

This TCR came from a human donor with aplastic anemia. Sequencing was performed on sorted CD4+, CD8+, or CD8+CD57+ T cells (not recorded which) from PBMCs. This chain links TRBV9 with TRBJ1-1; TRBD1 aligns across 9 bases. The CDR3: CASSGGQGAPEAFF. Written as DNA, the CDR3 is TGTGCCAGCAGCGGGGGACAGGGAGCCCCTGAAGCTTTCTTT. The whole variable domain, filled in from reference TRBV9 and TRBJ1-1, reads DSGVTQTPKHLITATGQRVTLRCSPRSGDLSVYWYQQSLDQGLQFLIQYYNGEERAKGNILERFSAQQFPDLHSELNLSSLELGDSALYFCASSGGQGAPEAFFGQGTRLTVV.